This T cell receptor (beta chain) was captured by sequencing in a study of breast tumors, draining lymph nodes, adjacent tissues. The study, taken as a whole, reports: Tumor repertoires ranked between lymph nodes and nontumor tissue in diversity, with V and J gene preferences.

In TCRdb, the multiplex PCR reads were re-called with MiXCR into one record per CDR3 protein. The repertoire holds approximately 37,000 distinct CDR3 sequences, with 35% to 40% as singletons. This clonotype was found a few times. Its antigen is not known. Germline V CDR1 and CDR2: MGHRA, YSYEKL. The ends were cut back, 8 bases at V and 6 bases at J, with 16 bases in the middle. The length of the CDR3 is 13 residues. The source of this sequence is a female donor with breast cancer. Some clones in this sample may be carry-over from other donors' samples. Sequenced sample: breast tumor tissue. This sequence joins TRBV4-1 and TRBJ2-5, with D possibly TRBD2 on 6 matching bases. For the CDR3, the DNA is TGCGCCAGCTCGGTTGCAGGGACTCAGACCCAGTACTTC. Its protein is CASSVAGTQTQYF.